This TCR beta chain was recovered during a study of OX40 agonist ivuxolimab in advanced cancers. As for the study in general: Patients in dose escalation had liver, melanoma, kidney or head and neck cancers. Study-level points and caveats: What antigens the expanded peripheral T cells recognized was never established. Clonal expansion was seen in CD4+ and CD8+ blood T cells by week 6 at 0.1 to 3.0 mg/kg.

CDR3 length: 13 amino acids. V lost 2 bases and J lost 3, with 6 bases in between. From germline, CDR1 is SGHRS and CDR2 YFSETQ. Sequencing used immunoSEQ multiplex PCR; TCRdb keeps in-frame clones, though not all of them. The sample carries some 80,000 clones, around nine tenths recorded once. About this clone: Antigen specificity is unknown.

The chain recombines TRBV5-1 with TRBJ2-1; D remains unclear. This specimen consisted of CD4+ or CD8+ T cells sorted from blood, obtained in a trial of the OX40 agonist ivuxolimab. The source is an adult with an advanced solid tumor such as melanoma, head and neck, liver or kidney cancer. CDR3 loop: CASSFPLYNEQFF. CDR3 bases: TGCGCCAGCAGCTTTCCCCTCTACAATGAGCAGTTCTTC.